Listed here are 10 T cell receptor beta chains from one sample, sequenced in a study of cytomegalovirus exposure and HLA in healthy donors. Researchers ran the PCR with 60 Vbeta and 13 Jbeta primers. This table comes from immunoSEQ multiplex PCR, and its TCRdb copy is limited to in-frame clones, with some not included. The sample has about 170,000 clones; over 60% are singletons. Sequences were obtained from PBMCs. The receptors stem from a girl under 18 in good health and CMV-seronegative.

J is TRBJ1-1 and V is TRBV5-4; D is undetermined. Germline V gene lookup returns CDR1 SGHNT and CDR2 YYREEE (reference sequence). The CDR3 runs to 15 residues. V was shortened by 0 bases and J by 5 bases, with 14 bases between the two germline ends. CDR3 amino acids: CASSLEGGRGTEAFF. CDR3 nucleotides: TGTGCCAGCAGCTTGGAGGGTGGCCGGGGAACTGAAGCTTTCTTT. Combining the CDR3 with reference TRBV5-4 and TRBJ1-1 gives the whole variable domain ETGVTQSPTHLIKTRGQQVTLRCSSQSGHNTVSWYQQALGQGPQFIFQYYREEENGRGNFPPRFSGLQFPNYSSELNVNALELDDSALYLCASSLEGGRGTEAFFGQGTRLTVV.

The V gene is TRBV4-1, the J gene TRBJ2-7; TRBD1 might be the D (6 bases). Deletions cut 2 bases from V and 4 bases from J, with 9 bases between. In germline, CDR1 is MGHRA, CDR2 YSYEKL. The CDR3 spans 13 residues. The DNA of the CDR3 is TGCGCCAGCAGCCAAACACAGGGTTACGAGCAGTACTTC. This translates into CASSQTQGYEQYF.

This sequence joins TRBV10-3 and TRBJ2-5; 14 bases align to TRBD2. The V gene end was trimmed by 2 bases and the J gene end by 1 base; junction bases not matched to a gene: 12. CDR3 length: 20 amino acids. Germline V lookup: CDR1 ENHRY, CDR2 SYGVKD. The CDR3, as DNA: TGTGCCATCAGTGAGACCCCAGGACTAGCGGGGGGCCCCACCCAAGAGACCCAGTACTTC. Translated, it gives CAISETPGLAGGPTQETQYF.

Only a few counts were recorded for this clone. The rearrangement links TRBV5-6 to TRBJ1-1, with 8 bases matching TRBD1. Germline CDR1 is SGHDT and CDR2 is YYEEEE. The CDR3 consists of 16 residues. J lost 1 base, V lost 4 bases, and 9 bases had no gene match. The CDR3 bases are TGTGCCAGCAGCGCCGGGACAGGCTTAACGAACACTGAAGCTTTCTTT. This codes for CASSAGTGLTNTEAFF.

The chain employs TRBV14 and TRBJ2-3; D is ambiguous. Trimming removed 1 base at V and 1 base at J, with 3 bases between. CDR3 length: 13 residues. CDR1 is SGHDN and CDR2 is FVKESK in the germline V gene. The DNA of the CDR3 is TGTGCCAGCAGCCAAGCTGGCACAGATACGCAGTATTTT. This encodes CASSQAGTDTQYF. The whole variable domain, remainder taken from reference TRBV14 and TRBJ2-3, is EAGVTQFPSHSVIEKGQTVTLRCDPISGHDNLYWYRRVMGKEIKFLLHFVKESKQDESGMPNNRFLAERTGGTYSTLKVQPAELEDSGVYFCASSQAGTDTQYFGPGTRLTVL.

The chain has TRBV7-9 and TRBJ1-1; D is perhaps TRBD1 (5 bases). The CDR3 length is 16 residues. The germline V and J ends were trimmed by 7 bases and 1 base, with 19 bases remaining between them. The V gene's germline CDR1 is SEHNR and CDR2 FQNEAQ (reference sequence). CDR3 sequence (DNA): TGTGCCAGCACCCGGGGTGGAGGGGTCGCGAACACTGAAGCTTTCTTT. It is translated as CASTRGGGVANTEAFF.

The rearrangement uses TRBV6-1 and TRBJ1-5; 11 nucleotides line up with TRBD1. This CDR3 comprises 17 residues. Germline lookup yields CDR1 MNHNS and CDR2 SASEGT. The ends lost 3 bases at V and 7 bases at J; junction bases unmatched: 11. The CDR3 DNA is TGTGCCAGCAGTGAGTTTTTTAGGGGACAGGGGGGACAGCCCCAGCATTTT. Translation gives CASSEFFRGQGGQPQHF.

This clone was seen once. This chain links TRBV15 with TRBJ1-1; D is possibly TRBD1 (5 bases). CDR1 and CDR2 (germline): LNHNV, YYDKDF (reference sequence). The CDR3 is 15 amino acids. V was pared by 4 bases and J by 1 base, with 13 bases between. The CDR3 reads CATSTVEGRNTEAFF. The CDR3, as DNA: TGTGCCACCAGCACGGTGGAGGGGAGGAACACTGAAGCTTTCTTT.

The chain employs TRBV19 and TRBJ1-3; TRBD1 is a possible D gene (6 bases). This CDR3 region has 15 residues. V lost 7 bases and J 0 bases, leaving 13 bases between the germline ends. Germline V lookup: CDR1 LNHDA, CDR2 SQIVND (reference sequence). Here the CDR3 reads CASIDRTASGNTIYF. In DNA, the CDR3 is TGTGCCAGTATCGATAGGACAGCCTCTGGAAACACCATATATTTT.

The chain carries TRBV6-1 and TRBJ2-5; a weak D match, TRBD2 (5 bases). Trimming removed 11 bases at V and 1 base at J, with 8 bases between. The germline gives CDR1 MNHNS, CDR2 SASEGT. The CDR3 runs to 11 residues. The DNA for the CDR3 is TGTGCCGGCGGGCTCCAAGAGACCCAGTACTTC. Translation gives CAGGLQETQYF.